This T cell receptor beta chain came from a study of tumor and adjacent non-tumor tissue in lung cancer. Study summary: Stage I to III disease affected 10 men and roughly five women aged roughly 31 to 76.

TCRbeta libraries were built with three rounds of nested PCR, modified from ARM-PCR. In TCRdb, the multiplex PCR reads were re-called with MiXCR into one record per CDR3 protein. Of some 51,000 distinct CDR3 sequences in the sample, about 68% were seen once. In regard to this clonotype: Its antigen is as yet unknown. One end of the junction does not line up with germline, which may come from a read error.

The germline V gene has CDR1 MDHEN and CDR2 SYDVKM. The CDR3 sequence is 15 residues long. The template was RNA from unsorted bulk tissue. The normal lung tissue was taken more than 3 cm from the tumor edge. Chemotherapy-naive patients with new lung cancer underwent thoracic surgery in China, August–late 2014. Whole-study results and caveats: Significantly higher TCR diversity was found in tumor than normal lung.

This sequence originates from a woman aged 70-85 years with non-small cell lung cancer. The sample was distant non-tumor lung tissue. The chain carries TRBV28 and TRBJ2-2, with D unclear. CDR3 DNA: TGTGCCAGCAGTTCACATACCACTAACACCAGGGAGCTGTTTTTT. This sequence encodes CASSSHTTNTRELFF.